Below are 18 T cell receptor beta chains sequenced from a single sample in a study of T cells in localized non-small cell lung cancer. Clones were sequenced by immunoSEQ multiplex PCR, and TCRdb holds only the in-frame ones, with some missing. The sample lists 30,000 to 45,000 clones, 81% occurring once. Sample: peripheral blood mononuclear cells, taken before any cancer treatment. The receptors were gathered from a male donor aged 60 or over with stage II lung adenocarcinoma.

The chain links TRBV5-6 to TRBJ1-1; 11 bases map to TRBD1. This CDR3 has 16 residues. The trim removed 4 bases at V and 4 bases at J, leaving 9 bases unmatched. CDR1 SGHDT and CDR2 YYEEEE come from the germline V gene. CDR3 loop: CASSLGWDRGVTEAFF. The CDR3 DNA reads as TGTGCCAGCAGCCTGGGGTGGGACAGGGGGGTCACTGAAGCTTTCTTT. Supplemented by reference TRBV5-6 and TRBJ1-1, the full variable domain reads DAGVTQSPTHLIKTRGQQVTLRCSPKSGHDTVSWYQQALGQGPQFIFQYYEEEERQRGNFPDRFSGHQFPNYSSELNVNALLLGDSALYLCASSLGWDRGVTEAFFGQGTRLTVV.

The rearrangement joins TRBV28 to TRBJ1-2; D may be TRBD1 (5 bases). The CDR3 runs to 14 residues. V gave up 10 bases and J gave up 3 bases, with 18 bases separating them. CDR1 MDHEN and CDR2 SYDVKM come from the germline V gene. CDR3 bases: TGTGCCATCCCTCAGGGACCGGGAGACTATGGCTACACCTTC. This gives the protein CAIPQGPGDYGYTF.

This sequence joins TRBV19 and TRBJ2-1; 7 bases fit TRBD2. J was trimmed by 7 bases and V by 3 bases; bases with no gene match: 9. This CDR3 comprises 15 residues. CDR1 and CDR2 from the germline V gene are LNHDA and SQIVND (reference sequence). CDR3 sequence: CASSILAAPGNEQFF. CDR3 in DNA: TGTGCCAGTAGTATCCTAGCGGCGCCAGGGAATGAGCAGTTCTTC. Supplemented by reference TRBV19 and TRBJ2-1, the full variable domain reads DGGITQSPKYLFRKEGQNVTLSCEQNLNHDAMYWYRQDPGQGLRLIYYSQIVNDFQKGDIAEGYSVSREKKESFPLTVTSAQKNPTAFYLCASSILAAPGNEQFFGPGTRLTVL.

The J gene is TRBJ2-7, the V gene TRBV5-1, with 11 bases that match TRBD2. The CDR3 totals 15 residues. Trimming cost V 5 bases and J 2 bases; bases outside gene matches: 6. Germline V gene sequence: CDR1 SGHRS, CDR2 YFSETQ. This CDR3 reads CASRFTSGGTYEQYF. The CDR3 DNA is TGCGCCAGCAGGTTCACTAGCGGGGGTACCTACGAGCAGTACTTC.

The chain combines TRBV2 with TRBJ1-2, with TRBD1 as a possible D gene (6 bases). Deletions cut 4 bases from V and 2 bases from J, with 11 bases between. This CDR3 contains 14 residues. Germline lookup yields CDR1 SNHLY and CDR2 FYNNEI. The CDR3 DNA follows: TGTGCCAGCAGTGTAGGGGGTTCGAACTATGGCTACACCTTC. Its protein product is CASSVGGSNYGYTF.

The rearrangement uses TRBV7-2 and TRBJ1-5; D uncertain. V was trimmed by 1 base and J by 1 base, leaving 17 bases between them. CDR3 length: 18 amino acids. Germline lookup yields CDR1 SGHTA and CDR2 FQGNSA. CDR3 region: CASSLGEGLWMSNQPQHF. The DNA for the CDR3 is TGTGCCAGCAGCTTAGGTGAGGGTCTGTGGATGAGCAATCAGCCCCAGCATTTT.

This rearrangement joins TRBV19 to TRBJ1-5, with 9 bases matching TRBD1. The CDR3 length is 14 residues. The J segment lost 3 bases and the V segment lost 5 bases, leaving 2 bases of the junction unmatched. Germline V CDR1 and CDR2: LNHDA, SQIVND (reference sequence). The CDR3 region has the DNA TGTGCCAGTAGTTGGGACAGGGTCAATCAGCCCCAGCATTTT. Amino acid sequence: CASSWDRVNQPQHF.

This clone was seen just once. The chain combines TRBV10-3 with TRBJ2-3, with 10 nucleotides matching TRBD2. Germline assignment: CDR1 ENHRY and CDR2 SYGVKD. V shed 5 bases, J shed 2 bases, and the junction held 4 bases outside the gene matches. The CDR3 consists of 15 residues. As DNA, the CDR3 is TGTGCCATCAGTTTAGCGGGAGGCCACACAGATACGCAGTATTTT. Translating it yields CAISLAGGHTDTQYF.

In DNA, the CDR3 is TGTGCCAGCTCACGCAATACAGATACGCAGTATTTT. Protein sequence: CASSRNTDTQYF. The chain has TRBV18 and TRBJ2-3; D not certain. Per the germline V gene, CDR1 is KGHSH and CDR2 is LQKENI. The germline V and J ends were trimmed by 4 bases and 3 bases, with 5 bases remaining between them. This CDR3 has 12 amino acids.

This clone was detected once. V usage is TRBV30 and J usage is TRBJ1-1; weak D call: TRBD1 (5 bases). Germline loops: CDR1 GTSNPN, CDR2 SVGIG (reference sequence). With 1 base removed from V and 3 bases from J, the gap between germline ends came to 15 bases. The CDR3 length is 15 residues. CDR3 in DNA: TGTGCCTGGAGTGGGGGGTTTTTAAGGGACACTGAAGCTTTCTTT. It specifies CAWSGGFLRDTEAFF.

The chain recombines TRBV2 with TRBJ2-3; no clear D gene. The CDR3 spans 13 residues. The V gene's germline CDR1 is SNHLY and CDR2 FYNNEI. The V end was cut by 4 bases, the J end by 4 bases, with 9 bases between. In DNA form, the CDR3 reads TGTGCCAGCAGTGGTTCCTTGGCAGATACGCAGTATTTT. This sequence encodes CASSGSLADTQYF.

The chain recombines TRBV5-5 with TRBJ2-7; 7 bases fit TRBD2. The CDR3 totals 15 residues. Germline V gene data show CDR1 as SGHKS and CDR2 as YYEKEE (reference sequence). The V segment lost 5 bases and the J segment 3 bases; nucleotides outside the gene matches: 11. The CDR3 DNA reads TGTGCCAGCAGGGTTCTAGCGGAGAGCATCTACGAGCAGTACTTC. It translates to CASRVLAESIYEQYF.

The V call is TRBV5-1, the J call TRBJ2-3, with D possibly TRBD2 on 8 matching bases. V gave up 6 bases and J gave up 4 bases, with 18 bases separating them. Germline CDR1 and CDR2: SGHRS and YFSETQ. The CDR3 runs 15 residues. The DNA of the CDR3 is TGCGCCAGCACCCCGGGAGGGGGCGCCCCAGATACGCAGTATTTT. Residues: CASTPGGGAPDTQYF.

The gene calls are TRBV27 and TRBJ1-5; TRBD1 matches 9 bases. The CDR3 contains 17 residues. With 5 bases clipped from V and 2 bases from J, the junction kept 10 bases outside the gene matches. The germline gives CDR1 MNHEY, CDR2 SMNVEV (reference sequence). CDR3 bases: TGTGCCAGCAGTCCCCAACCGGGACAGGGACGCAATCAGCCCCAGCATTTT. Protein: CASSPQPGQGRNQPQHF.

This chain joins TRBV5-5 and TRBJ2-5; D uncertain. V lost 4 bases to trimming and J lost 1 base, with 11 bases between them. There are 14 residues in the CDR3. Germline V CDR1 and CDR2: SGHKS, YYEKEE (reference sequence). Here the CDR3 DNA reads TGTGCCAGCAGCCCCCGAGACTTCCAAGAGACCCAGTACTTC. Translating gives CASSPRDFQETQYF.

The sample holds one count of this clone. The J gene is TRBJ1-5, the V gene TRBV19; 10 nucleotides align to TRBD1. The junction had 1 base not matched to a gene; V was cut back by 1 base and J by 7 bases. The CDR3 totals 14 residues. CDR1 and CDR2 from the germline V gene are LNHDA and SQIVND (reference sequence). This chain's CDR3 is CASSIAGQGQPQHF. The CDR3, as DNA: TGTGCCAGTAGTATAGCGGGACAGGGGCAGCCCCAGCATTTT.

This chain joins TRBV28 and TRBJ1-5, with D unclear. The V gene's germline CDR1 is MDHEN and CDR2 SYDVKM. This CDR3 spans 12 amino acids. V was cut by 11 bases and J by 7 bases, with 15 bases left in between. CDR3 loop: CAAAPIPQPQHF. The CDR3 nucleotides read TGTGCCGCGGCCCCGATACCCCAGCCCCAGCATTTT.

The chain recombines TRBV4-3 with TRBJ1-1, with D unclear. The germline gives CDR1 LGHNA, CDR2 YSLEER. The ends were cut back, 0 bases at V and 5 bases at J, with 16 bases in the middle. This CDR3 comprises 16 residues. The CDR3 DNA sequence: TGCGCCAGCAGCCAAGATCGTCGGGGTGCGTGGACTGAAGCTTTCTTT. It is translated as CASSQDRRGAWTEAFF.